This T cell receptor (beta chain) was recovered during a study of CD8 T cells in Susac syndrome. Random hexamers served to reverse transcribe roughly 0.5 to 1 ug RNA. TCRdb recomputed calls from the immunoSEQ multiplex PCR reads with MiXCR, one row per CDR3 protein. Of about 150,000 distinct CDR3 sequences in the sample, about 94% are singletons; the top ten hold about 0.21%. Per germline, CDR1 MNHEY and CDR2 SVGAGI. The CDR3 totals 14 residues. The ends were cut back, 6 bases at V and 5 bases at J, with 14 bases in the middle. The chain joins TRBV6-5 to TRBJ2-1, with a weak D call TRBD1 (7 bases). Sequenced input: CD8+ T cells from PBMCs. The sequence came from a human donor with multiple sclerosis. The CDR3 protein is CASSYSRGDNEQFF. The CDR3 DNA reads TGTGCCAGCAGCTATTCCAGGGGGGACAATGAGCAGTTCTTC.